These 22 T cell receptor beta chains originate from one sample sequenced in a study of shared clonotypes between healthy human individuals. Profiled with immunoSEQ multiplex PCR; TCRdb holds only in-frame clones, not every one. The sample includes 2,500,000 or so clones, more than 80% of them seen just once. Input material: naive CD4+ T cells sorted from blood. The subset here: CD45RA+ positively selected. Every receptor here comes from a man aged 18 to 30 in good health.

This clone was recorded once. The V call is TRBV7-2, the J call TRBJ2-7, with 8 nucleotides matching TRBD2. The V gene's germline CDR1 is SGHTA and CDR2 FQGNSA. Trimming at V came to 5 bases and at J to 3 bases, leaving 6 bases not matched to a gene. The CDR3 totals 14 residues. The CDR3 DNA reads TGTGCCAGCAGCGTCACTAGCGGCCTCTACGAGCAGTACTTC. Its protein is CASSVTSGLYEQYF.

This chain joins TRBV20-1 and TRBJ2-5; TRBD1 might be the D (5 bases). V was shortened by 8 bases and J by 2 bases, with 9 bases between the two germline ends. This CDR3 has 11 amino acids. In germline, CDR1 is DFQATT, CDR2 SNEGSKA (reference sequence). Here the CDR3 reads CSWGRQETQYF. In DNA, the CDR3 is TGCAGTTGGGGCAGGCAAGAGACCCAGTACTTC.

The rearrangement links TRBV7-3 to TRBJ2-3; 9 bases are a match to TRBD2. The J segment lost 2 bases and the V segment lost 5 bases, leaving 14 bases of the junction unmatched. The CDR3 contains 18 residues. Germline loops: CDR1 SGHTA, CDR2 FQGTGA. CDR3 nucleotide sequence: TGTGCCAGCAGCCCCCTAATACCGCAGCGGGGGGTCACAGATACGCAGTATTTT. As protein: CASSPLIPQRGVTDTQYF.

The chain has TRBV6-6 and TRBJ1-5, with D possibly matching TRBD1 (5 bases). There are 12 residues in the CDR3. V shed 6 bases and J shed 7 bases, with 10 bases lying between them. Germline CDR1 reads MNHNY; CDR2 reads SVGAGI (reference sequence). CDR3 DNA: TGTGCCAGCAGCGCGGGGGAGCAGCCCCAGCATTTT. It translates to CASSAGEQPQHF.

The rearrangement links TRBV4-1 to TRBJ2-1; 8 positions match TRBD2. The germline V gene encodes CDR1 MGHRA and CDR2 YSYEKL. This CDR3 contains 16 residues. The trim removed 4 bases at V and 2 bases at J, leaving 7 bases unmatched. The CDR3 DNA reads as TGCGCCAGCAGCCTTCAGAGCGGGGGTCCCTACAATGAGCAGTTCTTC. This encodes CASSLQSGGPYNEQFF.

This rearrangement joins TRBV19 to TRBJ1-1, with a weak D call TRBD1 (6 bases). CDR1 and CDR2 (germline): LNHDA, SQIVND (reference sequence). Trimming removed 4 bases at V and 0 bases at J, with 12 bases between. This CDR3 spans 15 amino acids. CDR3 bases: TGTGCCAGTAGTACTCAGGACAGTATGAACACTGAAGCTTTCTTT. It codes for CASSTQDSMNTEAFF.

The chain uses TRBV4-1 and TRBJ2-4; TRBD2 aligns across 12 bases. Per the germline V gene, CDR1 is MGHRA and CDR2 is YSYEKL. This CDR3 contains 18 residues. Unmatched junction bases numbered 11, after V lost 8 bases and J lost 0 bases. The CDR3 here is CASGPTSGGLRAKNIQYF. The DNA for the CDR3 is TGCGCCAGCGGGCCGACTAGCGGGGGTCTCCGAGCCAAAAACATTCAGTACTTC.

The chain combines TRBV18 with TRBJ2-7; D tentatively fits TRBD1 or TRBD2 (5 bases each). V was shortened by 4 bases and J by 1 base, with 20 bases between the two germline ends. The germline V gene encodes CDR1 KGHSH and CDR2 LQKENI. This CDR3 comprises 17 residues. The CDR3 region has the DNA TGTGCCAGCTCACGTGTTGGGACGCCCACTATATCCTACGAGCAGTACTTC. This codes for CASSRVGTPTISYEQYF.

This CDR3 reads CASSETGPTGELFF. The CDR3, as DNA: TGCGCCAGCAGCGAGACAGGACCCACCGGGGAGCTGTTTTTT. This chain connects TRBV10-1 to TRBJ2-2; possible D gene TRBD1, 6 bases. The V end lost 6 bases, the J end lost 4 bases, and 12 bases lay between the germline ends. CDR1 and CDR2 from the germline V gene are WNHNN and SYGVQD (reference sequence). The CDR3 totals 14 residues.

The chain has TRBV6-1 and TRBJ2-7; 8 bases fit TRBD1. CDR1 and CDR2 (germline): MNHNS, SASEGT. This CDR3 is 15 amino acids long. Unmatched junction bases numbered 15, after V lost 7 bases and J lost 7 bases. The CDR3 reads CASKADRGRGREQYF. Here the CDR3 DNA reads TGTGCCAGCAAGGCTGACAGGGGCAGGGGGCGAGAGCAGTACTTC.

The V and J genes are TRBV19 and TRBJ1-2, with D unresolved. The germline CDR1 and CDR2 sequences are LNHDA and SQIVND (reference sequence). The V gene lost 9 bases and the J gene lost 8 bases, with 28 bases spanning the gap. This CDR3 spans 16 amino acids. This CDR3 reads CASRNPLRADPGGYTF. CDR3 sequence (DNA): TGTGCCAGCAGGAACCCCCTTCGGGCGGACCCGGGGGGCTACACCTTC.

The chain recombines TRBV4-2 with TRBJ2-5, with D perhaps given as TRBD1 or TRBD2 (5 bases each). The CDR3 sequence is 14 residues long. V lost 4 bases and J lost 1, with 10 bases in between. Germline V gene sequence: CDR1 LGHNA, CDR2 YNFKEQ. The CDR3 loop is CASSPLGTQETQYF. As DNA, the CDR3 is TGTGCCAGCAGCCCCCTCGGGACCCAAGAGACCCAGTACTTC.

V gene TRBV6-1 combines with J gene TRBJ1-5, with D possibly TRBD1 on 6 matching bases. Germline lookup yields CDR1 MNHNS and CDR2 SASEGT. V dropped 5 bases and J dropped 7 bases, with 9 bases sitting between them. CDR3 length: 12 residues. Here the CDR3 reads CASSPQGQPQHF. The DNA for the CDR3 is TGTGCCAGCAGTCCCCAGGGGCAGCCCCAGCATTTT.

This clone came up a few times. The chain employs TRBV7-2 and TRBJ2-4, with D unclear. The length of the CDR3 is 9 residues. The germline CDR1 and CDR2 sequences are SGHTA and FQGNSA. V dropped 5 bases and J dropped 14 bases, with 7 bases sitting between them. The CDR3 loop reads CASSPAEYF. CDR3 coding DNA: TGTGCCAGCAGCCCTGCCGAGTACTTC.

In this sample, this clone turned up once. The rearrangement uses TRBV27 and TRBJ1-3; D is possibly TRBD1 (5 bases). Deletions cut 6 bases from V and 0 bases from J, with 15 bases between. CDR3 length: 16 residues. In germline, CDR1 is MNHEY, CDR2 SMNVEV (reference sequence). The chain's CDR3 is CASSSLGTFSGNTIYF. The CDR3 coding sequence is TGTGCCAGCAGCTCTCTAGGGACCTTCTCTGGAAACACCATATATTTT.

The V call is TRBV6-6, the J call TRBJ1-6; D might be TRBD1 (5 bases). The V and J ends lost 4 bases and 6 bases respectively, with 10 bases between them. Germline CDR1 reads MNHNY; CDR2 reads SVGAGI (reference sequence). CDR3 length equals 14 residues. The CDR3 DNA sequence: TGTGCCAGCAGTTCCCCGACAGCTAATTCACCCCTCCACTTT. Translation: CASSSPTANSPLHF.

The chain links TRBV5-4 to TRBJ2-7, with D tentatively TRBD1 or TRBD2 (5 bases each). Looked up from germline, CDR1 is SGHNT and CDR2 is YYREEE (reference sequence). Trimming removed 4 bases from V and 5 bases from J, with 25 bases in between. This CDR3 has 17 residues. The CDR3 region has the DNA TGTGCCAGCAGCCCAAATAAGGGGACCCTTGCCAGTCACGAGCAGTACTTC. Translated, it gives CASSPNKGTLASHEQYF.

The chain uses TRBV11-2 and TRBJ2-3, with D unclear. Trimming cost V 0 bases and J 4 bases, with 11 bases left between them. The germline V gene has CDR1 SGHAT and CDR2 FQNNGV. The CDR3 spans 15 residues. CDR3 loop: CASSLDGKGADTQYF. The CDR3 DNA sequence: TGTGCCAGCAGCTTAGATGGGAAAGGCGCAGATACGCAGTATTTT.

The chain carries TRBV5-1 and TRBJ2-3; a weak D match, TRBD1 (5 bases). The germline V gene encodes CDR1 SGHRS and CDR2 YFSETQ. There are 15 residues in the CDR3. Trimming pared 0 bases from V and 3 bases from J, leaving 11 bases between. The CDR3 DNA sequence: TGCGCCAGCAGCTTGGGGGGCCGAAGAACAGATACGCAGTATTTT. It encodes CASSLGGRRTDTQYF.

The V call is TRBV19, the J call TRBJ1-5; possibly TRBD1 for D (6 bases). The CDR3 has 17 amino acids. Germline V gene lookup returns CDR1 LNHDA and CDR2 SQIVND (reference sequence). V was shortened by 7 bases and J by 3 bases, with 22 bases between the two germline ends. CDR3 DNA sequence: TGTGCCAGTAAAGCCTTCCAGGGGAAGGGCGCCAATCAGCCCCAGCATTTT. This sequence encodes CASKAFQGKGANQPQHF.

The chain is built from TRBV6-1 and TRBJ1-5; no definite D call. The CDR3 covers 16 residues. Trimming removed 4 bases at V and 2 bases at J, with 15 bases between. Germline V gives CDR1 MNHNS, CDR2 SASEGT. DNA of the CDR3: TGTGCCAGCAGTGCCTACTCTGAGATAGGCAATCAGCCCCAGCATTTT. Translating it yields CASSAYSEIGNQPQHF.

The V and J genes are TRBV28 and TRBJ2-2, with 9 positions matching TRBD1. J was trimmed by 4 bases and V by 10 bases; bases with no gene match: 16. This CDR3 region has 17 residues. Germline V gives CDR1 MDHEN, CDR2 SYDVKM. The CDR3 spells CATRNAVGTGITGELFF. The CDR3 coding sequence is TGTGCCACCCGAAATGCGGTAGGGACAGGGATCACCGGGGAGCTGTTTTTT.